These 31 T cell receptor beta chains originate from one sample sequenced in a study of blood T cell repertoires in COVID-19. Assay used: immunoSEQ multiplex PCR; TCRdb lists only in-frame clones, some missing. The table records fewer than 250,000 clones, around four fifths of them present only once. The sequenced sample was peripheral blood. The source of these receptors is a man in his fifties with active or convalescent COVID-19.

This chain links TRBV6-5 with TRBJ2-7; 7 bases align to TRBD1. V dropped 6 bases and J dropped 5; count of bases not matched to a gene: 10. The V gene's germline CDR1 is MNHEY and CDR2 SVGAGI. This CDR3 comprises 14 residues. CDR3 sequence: CASSWKGGLDEQYF. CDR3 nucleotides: TGTGCCAGCAGCTGGAAAGGGGGCCTGGACGAGCAGTACTTC.

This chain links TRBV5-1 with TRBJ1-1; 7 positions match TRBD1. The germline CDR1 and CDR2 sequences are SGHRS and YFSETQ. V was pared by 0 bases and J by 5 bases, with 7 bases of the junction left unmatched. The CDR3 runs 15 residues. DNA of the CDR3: TGCGCCAGCAGCTTGGAACAGGGGCAGGGGACTGAAGCTTTCTTT. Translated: CASSLEQGQGTEAFF.

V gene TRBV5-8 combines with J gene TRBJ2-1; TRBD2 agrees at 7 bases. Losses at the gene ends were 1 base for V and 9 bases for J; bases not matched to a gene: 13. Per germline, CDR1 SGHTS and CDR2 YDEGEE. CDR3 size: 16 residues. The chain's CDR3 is CASSLKGLGSFGEQFF. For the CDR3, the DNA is TGTGCCAGCAGCTTGAAAGGACTAGGGTCATTCGGTGAGCAGTTCTTC.

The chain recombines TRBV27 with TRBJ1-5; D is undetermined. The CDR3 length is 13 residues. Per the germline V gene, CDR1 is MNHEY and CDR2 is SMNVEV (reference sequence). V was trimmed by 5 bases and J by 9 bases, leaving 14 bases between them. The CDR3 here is CASSETGFGPQHF. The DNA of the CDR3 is TGTGCCAGCAGTGAGACGGGGTTTGGGCCCCAGCATTTT.

The DNA for the CDR3 is TGTGCCAGCAAACGACTAGCGGGAGCCACCGGGGAGCTGTTTTTT. This translates into CASKRLAGATGELFF. The V and J genes are TRBV2 and TRBJ2-2, with 12 bases matching TRBD2. J lost 4 bases, V lost 7 bases, and 4 bases had no gene match. Germline V gene sequence: CDR1 SNHLY, CDR2 FYNNEI. The CDR3 has 15 amino acids.

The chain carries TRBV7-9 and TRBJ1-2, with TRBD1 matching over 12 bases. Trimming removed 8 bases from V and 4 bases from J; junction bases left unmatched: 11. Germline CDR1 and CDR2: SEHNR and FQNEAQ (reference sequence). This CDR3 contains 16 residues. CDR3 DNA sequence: TGTGCCAGCCGTTTAACCGGGACAGGGGGCGGCTATGGCTACACCTTC. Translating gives CASRLTGTGGGYGYTF.

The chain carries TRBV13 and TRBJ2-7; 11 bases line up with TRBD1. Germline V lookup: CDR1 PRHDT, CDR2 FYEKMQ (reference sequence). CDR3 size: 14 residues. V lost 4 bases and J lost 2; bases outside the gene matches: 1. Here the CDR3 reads CASSSGQGAYEQYF. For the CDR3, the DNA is TGTGCCAGCAGCTCGGGACAGGGGGCCTACGAGCAGTACTTC.

The CDR3 sequence is CASSYSASGGNSPLHF. The CDR3 coding sequence is TGTGCCAGCAGTTACTCCGCCTCAGGGGGCAATTCACCCCTCCACTTT. The chain combines TRBV6-6 with TRBJ1-6; TRBD1 matches at 8 bases. CDR3 size: 16 residues. V lost 0 bases and J lost 7; bases outside the gene matches: 5. The V gene's germline CDR1 is MNHNY and CDR2 SVGAGI (reference sequence).

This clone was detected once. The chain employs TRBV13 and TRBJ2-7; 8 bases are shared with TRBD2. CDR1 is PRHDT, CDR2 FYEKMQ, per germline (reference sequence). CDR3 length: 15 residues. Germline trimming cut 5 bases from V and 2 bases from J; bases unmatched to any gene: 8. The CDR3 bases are TGTGCCAGCAGCCGCGGTACTAGCGGCCCCTACGAGCAGTACTTC. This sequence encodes CASSRGTSGPYEQYF.

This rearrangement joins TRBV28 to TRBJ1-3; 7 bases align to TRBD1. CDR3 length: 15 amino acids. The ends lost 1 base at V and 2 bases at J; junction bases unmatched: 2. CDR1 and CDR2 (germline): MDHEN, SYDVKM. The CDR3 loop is CASSLLGTAGNTIYF. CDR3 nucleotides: TGTGCCAGCAGTTTATTGGGGACAGCTGGAAACACCATATATTTT.

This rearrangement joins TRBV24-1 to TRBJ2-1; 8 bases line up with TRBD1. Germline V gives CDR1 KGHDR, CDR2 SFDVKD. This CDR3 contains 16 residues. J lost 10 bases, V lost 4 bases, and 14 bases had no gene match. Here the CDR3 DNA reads TGTGCCACCAGTGACCCTACCGGACAGGGTTTGAACGAGCAGTTCTTC. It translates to CATSDPTGQGLNEQFF.

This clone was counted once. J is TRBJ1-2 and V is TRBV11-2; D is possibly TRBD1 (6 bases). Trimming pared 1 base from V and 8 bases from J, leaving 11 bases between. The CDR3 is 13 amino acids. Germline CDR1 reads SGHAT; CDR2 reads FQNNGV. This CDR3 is CASSLAGASGYTF. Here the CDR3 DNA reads TGTGCCAGCAGCTTAGCAGGGGCCAGCGGCTACACCTTC.

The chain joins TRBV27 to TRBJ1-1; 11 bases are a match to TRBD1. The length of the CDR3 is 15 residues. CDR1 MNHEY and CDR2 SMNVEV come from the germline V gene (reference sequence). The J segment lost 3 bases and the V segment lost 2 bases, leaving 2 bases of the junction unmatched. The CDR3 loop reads CASSLGTGGDTEAFF. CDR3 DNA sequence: TGTGCCAGCAGTTTAGGGACAGGGGGGGACACTGAAGCTTTCTTT.

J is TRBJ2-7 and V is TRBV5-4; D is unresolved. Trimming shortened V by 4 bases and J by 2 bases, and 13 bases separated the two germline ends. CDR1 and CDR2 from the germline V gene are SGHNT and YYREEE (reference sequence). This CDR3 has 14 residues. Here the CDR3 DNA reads TGTGCCAGCAGCCGGGTGGGTGAGGCCTACGAGCAGTACTTC. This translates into CASSRVGEAYEQYF.

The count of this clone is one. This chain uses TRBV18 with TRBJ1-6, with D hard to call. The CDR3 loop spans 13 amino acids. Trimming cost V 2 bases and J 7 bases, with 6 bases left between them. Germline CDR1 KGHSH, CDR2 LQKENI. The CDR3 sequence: CASSPGKNSPLHF. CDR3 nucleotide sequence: TGTGCCAGCTCACCAGGCAAGAATTCACCCCTCCACTTT. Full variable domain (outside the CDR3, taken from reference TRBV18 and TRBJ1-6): NAGVMQNPRHLVRRRGQEARLRCSPMKGHSHVYWYRQLPEEGLKFMVYLQKENIIDESGMPKERFSAEFPKEGPSILRIQQVVRGDSAAYFCASSPGKNSPLHFGNGTRLTVT.

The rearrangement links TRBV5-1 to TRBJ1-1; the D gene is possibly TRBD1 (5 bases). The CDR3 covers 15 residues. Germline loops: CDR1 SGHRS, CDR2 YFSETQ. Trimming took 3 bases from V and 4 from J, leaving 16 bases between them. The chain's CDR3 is CASSSQIRGFTEAFF. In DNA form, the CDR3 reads TGCGCCAGCAGCTCTCAAATACGGGGGTTCACTGAAGCTTTCTTT.

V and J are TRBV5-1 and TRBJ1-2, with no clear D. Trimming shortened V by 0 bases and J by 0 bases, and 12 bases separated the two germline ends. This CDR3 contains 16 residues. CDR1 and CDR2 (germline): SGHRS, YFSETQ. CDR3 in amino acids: CASSLDHKGANYGYTF. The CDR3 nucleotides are TGCGCCAGCAGCTTGGATCACAAAGGAGCTAACTATGGCTACACCTTC.

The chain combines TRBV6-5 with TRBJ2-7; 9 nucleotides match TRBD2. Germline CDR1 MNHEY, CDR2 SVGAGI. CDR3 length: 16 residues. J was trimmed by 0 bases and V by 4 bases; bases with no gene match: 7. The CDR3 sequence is CASSSPQTSGSYEQYF. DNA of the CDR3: TGTGCCAGCAGTTCGCCCCAGACTAGCGGCTCCTACGAGCAGTACTTC.

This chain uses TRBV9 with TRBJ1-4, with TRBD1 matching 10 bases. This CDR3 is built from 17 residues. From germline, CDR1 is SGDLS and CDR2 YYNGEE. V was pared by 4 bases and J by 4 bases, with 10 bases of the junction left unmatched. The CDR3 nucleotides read TGTGCCAGCAGCTCACCCCCGGGACAGGGGAGTAATGAAAAACTGTTTTTT. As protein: CASSSPPGQGSNEKLFF.

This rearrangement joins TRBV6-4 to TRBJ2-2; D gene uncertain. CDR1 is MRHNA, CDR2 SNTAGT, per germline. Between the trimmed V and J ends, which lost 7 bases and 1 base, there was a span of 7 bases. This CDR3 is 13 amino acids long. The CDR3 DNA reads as TGTGCCAGCAAGGAGCTGAACACCGGGGAGCTGTTTTTT. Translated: CASKELNTGELFF.

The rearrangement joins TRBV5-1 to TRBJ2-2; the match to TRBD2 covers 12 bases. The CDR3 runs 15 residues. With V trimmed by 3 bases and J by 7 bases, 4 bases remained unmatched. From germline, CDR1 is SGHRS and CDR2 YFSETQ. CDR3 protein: CASSSGTSGFGELFF. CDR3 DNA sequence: TGCGCCAGCAGCTCCGGGACTAGCGGGTTCGGGGAGCTGTTTTTT.

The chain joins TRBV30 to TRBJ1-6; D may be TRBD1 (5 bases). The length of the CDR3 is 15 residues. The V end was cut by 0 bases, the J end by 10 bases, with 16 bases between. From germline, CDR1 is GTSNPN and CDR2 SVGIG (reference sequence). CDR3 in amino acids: CAWSVLRQKDSPLHF. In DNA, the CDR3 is TGTGCCTGGAGTGTACTGAGACAGAAGGACTCACCCCTCCACTTT. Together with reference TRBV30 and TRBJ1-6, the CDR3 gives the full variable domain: SQTIHQWPATLVQPVGSPLSLECTVEGTSNPNLYWYRQAAGRGLQLLFYSVGIGQISSEVPQNLSASRPQDRQFILSSKKLLLSDSGFYLCAWSVLRQKDSPLHFGNGTRLTVT.

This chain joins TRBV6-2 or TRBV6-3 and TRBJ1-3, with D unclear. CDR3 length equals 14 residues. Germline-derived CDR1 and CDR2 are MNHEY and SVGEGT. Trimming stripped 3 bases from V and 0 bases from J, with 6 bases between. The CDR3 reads CASSYRSSGNTIYF. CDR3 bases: TGTGCCAGCAGTTATAGAAGCTCTGGAAACACCATATATTTT.

The chain's CDR3 is CASSSTNEKLFF. The CDR3 bases are TGTGCCAGCAGCAGCACGAATGAAAAACTGTTTTTT. The chain employs TRBV9 and TRBJ1-4; D is unresolved. Trimming took 4 bases from V and 5 from J, leaving 6 bases between them. Per germline, CDR1 SGDLS and CDR2 YYNGEE. This CDR3 comprises 12 residues.

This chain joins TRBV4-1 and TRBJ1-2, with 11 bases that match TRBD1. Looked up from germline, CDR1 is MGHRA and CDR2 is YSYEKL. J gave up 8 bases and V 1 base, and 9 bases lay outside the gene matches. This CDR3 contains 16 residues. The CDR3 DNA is TGCGCCAGCAGCCAAGGTCCGGGACAGGGGGTCAGCGGCTACACCTTC. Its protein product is CASSQGPGQGVSGYTF.

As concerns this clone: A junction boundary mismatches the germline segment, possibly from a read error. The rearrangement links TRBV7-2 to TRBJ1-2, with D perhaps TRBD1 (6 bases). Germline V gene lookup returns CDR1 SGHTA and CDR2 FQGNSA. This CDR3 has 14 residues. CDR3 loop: CASTLDRGARGYTF. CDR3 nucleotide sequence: TGTGCCAGCACCTTAGATCGGGGGGCGCGCGGCTACACCTTC.

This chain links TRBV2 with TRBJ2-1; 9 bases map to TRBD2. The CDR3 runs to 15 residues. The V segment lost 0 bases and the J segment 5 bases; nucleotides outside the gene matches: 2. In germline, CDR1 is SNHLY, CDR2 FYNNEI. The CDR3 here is CASSEALAGHNEQFF. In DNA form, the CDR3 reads TGTGCCAGCAGTGAAGCGCTAGCGGGACACAATGAGCAGTTCTTC. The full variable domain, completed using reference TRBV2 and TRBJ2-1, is EPEVTQTPSHQVTQMGQEVILRCVPISNHLYFYWYRQILGQKVEFLVSFYNNEISEKSEIFDDQFSVERPDGSNFTLKIRSTKLEDSAMYFCASSEALAGHNEQFFGPGTRLTVL.

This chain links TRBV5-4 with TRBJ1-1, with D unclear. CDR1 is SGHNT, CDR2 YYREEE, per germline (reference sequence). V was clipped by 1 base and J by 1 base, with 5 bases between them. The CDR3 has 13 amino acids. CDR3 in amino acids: CASSLRRNTEAFF. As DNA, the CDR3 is TGTGCCAGCAGCTTGAGGAGGAACACTGAAGCTTTCTTT.

The chain's CDR3 is CASSFQVSSYNEQFF. The CDR3 DNA reads as TGTGCCAGCAGCTTTCAGGTGAGCTCCTACAATGAGCAGTTCTTC. This chain links TRBV7-2 with TRBJ2-1; D unresolved. Trimming removed 3 bases from V and 0 bases from J, with 9 bases in between. Germline assignment: CDR1 SGHTA and CDR2 FQGNSA. This CDR3 contains 15 residues.

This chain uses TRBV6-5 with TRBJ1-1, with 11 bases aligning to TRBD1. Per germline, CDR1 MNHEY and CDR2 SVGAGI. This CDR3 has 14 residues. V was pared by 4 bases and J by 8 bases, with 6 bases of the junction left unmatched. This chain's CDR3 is CASSLDRGLGEAFF. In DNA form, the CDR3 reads TGTGCCAGCAGTTTGGACAGGGGGCTAGGGGAAGCTTTCTTT.

The CDR3 here is CASSGGYTGELFF. The DNA for the CDR3 is TGCGCCAGCAGTGGAGGGTATACCGGGGAGCTGTTTTTT. The V gene is TRBV10-1, the J gene TRBJ2-2, with D possibly TRBD2 on 5 matching bases. Trimming took 4 bases from V and 5 from J, leaving 8 bases between them. The CDR3 runs 13 residues. Germline values: CDR1 WNHNN, CDR2 SYGVQD (reference sequence).